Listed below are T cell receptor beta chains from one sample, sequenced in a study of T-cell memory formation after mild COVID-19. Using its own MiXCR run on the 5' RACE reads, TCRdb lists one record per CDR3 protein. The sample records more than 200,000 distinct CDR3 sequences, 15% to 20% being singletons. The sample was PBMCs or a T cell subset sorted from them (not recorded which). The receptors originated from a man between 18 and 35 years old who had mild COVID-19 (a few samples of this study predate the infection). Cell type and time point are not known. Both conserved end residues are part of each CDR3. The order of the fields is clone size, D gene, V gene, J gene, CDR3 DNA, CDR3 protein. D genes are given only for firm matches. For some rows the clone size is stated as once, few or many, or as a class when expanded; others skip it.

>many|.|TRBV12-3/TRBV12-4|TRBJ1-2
TGTGCCAGCAGTTTAGGGCAGAACTATGGCTACACCTTC
CASSLGQNYGYTF
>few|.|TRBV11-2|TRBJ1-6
TGTGCCAGCAGCTTAGGTTGGGAGAGCTCCTATAATTCACCCCTCCACTTT
CASSLGWESSYNSPLHF
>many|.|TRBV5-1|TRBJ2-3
TGCGCCAGCAGCACACAGGGGCTGCGGGGCGATACGCAGTATTTT
CASSTQGLRGDTQYF
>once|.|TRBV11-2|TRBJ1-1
TGTGCCAGCAGCTCCCCGTTCGGCAAGAACACTGAAGCTTTCTTT
CASSSPFGKNTEAFF
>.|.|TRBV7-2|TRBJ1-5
TGTGCCAGCAGCTTTACATTTCAGAATCAGCCCCAGCATTTT
CASSFTFQNQPQHF
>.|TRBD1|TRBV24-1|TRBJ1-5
TGTGCCACCAGTGATACGGGACAGGGGGCAAATCAGCCCCAGCATTTT
CATSDTGQGANQPQHF
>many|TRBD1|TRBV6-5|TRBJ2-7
TGTGCCAGCAGTTACGCCGGGACAGGGTTATACTACGAGCAGTACTTC
CASSYAGTGLYYEQYF
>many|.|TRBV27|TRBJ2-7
TGTGCCAGCAGTTTAGGACCCACAGGCTACTACGAGCAGTACTTC
CASSLGPTGYYEQYF
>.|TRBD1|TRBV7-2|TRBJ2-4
TGTGCCAGCAGCTTGACAGGGGGGACCCGTTCGGTAAAAAACATTCAGTACTTC
CASSLTGGTRSVKNIQYF
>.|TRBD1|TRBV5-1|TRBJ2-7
TGCGCCAGCAGCTTGCAGGGGGCGGACGAGCAGTACTTC
CASSLQGADEQYF
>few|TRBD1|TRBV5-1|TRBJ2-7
TGCGCCAGCAGCTTGGGTTGGACAGGACCTTCCTACGAGCAGTACTTC
CASSLGWTGPSYEQYF
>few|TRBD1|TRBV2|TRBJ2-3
TGTGCCAGGGACAGGGGGTTGTCGGGCACAGATACGCAGTATTTT
CARDRGLSGTDTQYF
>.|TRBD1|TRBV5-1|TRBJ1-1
TGCGCCAGCAGCACGACAGGGAAGAACACTGAAGCTTTCTTT
CASSTTGKNTEAFF
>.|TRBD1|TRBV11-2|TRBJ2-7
TGTGCCAGCAGCTTAGATCTAGGGACAGGGAACTACGAGCAGTACTTC
CASSLDLGTGNYEQYF